Listed below are T cell receptor beta chains from one sample, sequenced in a study of OX40 agonist ivuxolimab in advanced cancers. TCRdb's copy holds only in-frame clones and misses some; the assay was immunoSEQ multiplex PCR. The data show approximately 74,000 clones, around nine tenths seen once. The input for sequencing was CD4+ or CD8+ T cells sorted from blood, taken in a trial of the OX40 agonist ivuxolimab. These receptors were collected from an adult with an advanced solid tumor such as melanoma, head and neck, liver or kidney cancer. The CDR3 runs from the conserved cysteine through the conserved F or W. A D gene is named only where the DNA matches it firmly.

V gene	J gene	D gene	CDR3 protein
TRBV28	TRBJ1-5	NA	CASSSPGTRNQPQHF
TRBV4-1	TRBJ2-1	TRBD1	CASSQVGTGLTYNEQFF
TRBV28	TRBJ2-7	NA	CASSTPMSSAYEQYF
TRBV2	TRBJ2-1	NA	CAREVGGNEQFF
TRBV27	TRBJ2-7	NA	CASIGAYEQYF
TRBV19	TRBJ1-2	NA	CASSIGGTTSYGYTF
TRBV7-6	TRBJ1-2	NA	CASSLGSGVQGYGYTF
TRBV15	TRBJ1-1	NA	CATSKVTVGNTEAFF
TRBV6-5	TRBJ2-1	TRBD2	CASSYSGLAIEQFF
TRBV27	TRBJ1-5	NA	CASSLGGSQPQHF
TRBV13	TRBJ2-7	TRBD1	CASSWLGTGESNEQYF
TRBV27	TRBJ2-2	TRBD2	CASSFSQRGPNTGELFF
TRBV4-3	TRBJ2-3	NA	CASSQDTSGTDTQYF
TRBV6-4	TRBJ2-3	TRBD2	CASRRLARDTDTQYF
TRBV4-1	TRBJ1-1	NA	CASSRLVVGENTEAFF
TRBV7-9	TRBJ2-7	NA	CASSFEYEQYF
TRBV5-6	TRBJ1-1	TRBD1	CASSATGVAEAFF
TRBV7-2	TRBJ2-7	TRBD1	CASSLYPQGVGEQYF
TRBV5-4	TRBJ2-7	NA	CASSLGAGPRSSTEQYF
TRBV29-1	TRBJ2-1	NA	CSVLESGPYNEQFF
TRBV9	TRBJ2-2	TRBD1	CASSDATLYRGSNTGELFF
TRBV5-6	TRBJ2-7	NA	CASSLGGSYYEQYF
TRBV28	TRBJ1-5	NA	CASSLTGGQPQHF
TRBV5-5	TRBJ1-2	NA	CASSLVVRTNYGYTF
TRBV5-6	TRBJ1-2	NA	CASIQSPGAWSYTF
TRBV4-1	TRBJ2-7	TRBD1	CASSQTGQDSYEQYF
TRBV19	TRBJ2-2	TRBD1	CASSLGQGEAGELFF
TRBV30	TRBJ1-6	NA	CAWGGGPDSPLHF
TRBV6-6	TRBJ2-3	NA	CASSYAQGGDTQYF
TRBV5-6	TRBJ2-5	NA	CASSLDTQETQYF
TRBV6-6	TRBJ1-1	NA	CASSYSPGMNTEAFF
TRBV7-9	TRBJ1-5	TRBD1	CASSLWTGGNSNQPQHF
TRBV27	TRBJ1-2	NA	CASSFLGSRPTNYGYTF
TRBV12-5	TRBJ1-1	NA	CASGLDGGTEAFF
TRBV9	TRBJ2-7	TRBD2	CASSSGTSLNYEQYF
TRBV27	TRBJ2-5	NA	CASSLRGSAQETQYF
TRBV5-8	TRBJ2-6	NA	CASSILTHWAF
TRBV28	TRBJ2-2	NA	CASEIPGTGELFF
TRBV27	TRBJ1-5	NA	CASSWGGNQPQHF
TRBV5-5	TRBJ2-3	NA	CASKGMTDTQYF
TRBV19	TRBJ2-1	TRBD1	CASSGQGIYNEQFF
TRBV19	TRBJ1-1	NA	CASKDSEIMNTEAFF
TRBV19	TRBJ2-1	NA	CASNHAGNEQFF
TRBV28	TRBJ1-5	NA	CASSSGAWDF
TRBV27	TRBJ2-6	NA	CASSLLGFGANVLTF
TRBV7-6	TRBJ1-2	TRBD1	CASSLGPRGDGYTF
TRBV6-5	TRBJ2-7	TRBD1	CASSYSRTGVYEQYF
TRBV19	TRBJ1-1	TRBD1	CASNQGAMNTEAFF
TRBV28	TRBJ1-1	TRBD1	CASSPPDRRGEAFF
TRBV19	TRBJ2-5	NA	CASSIYGEETQYF
TRBV7-9	TRBJ1-4	NA	CASSLPRTAKLFF